A selection of T cell receptor beta chains follows, all from one sample in a study of Graves' ophthalmopathy and Graves' hyperthyroidism. MiXCR was run by TCRdb on the multiplex PCR reads, yielding one entry per CDR3 protein. This table has about 1.2 million distinct CDR3 sequences, approximately 35% appearing once. The sequenced sample was peripheral blood or thyroid tissue (not recorded which). These receptors were collected from an adult man with Graves' hyperthyroidism. Both conserved end residues are part of each CDR3. A D gene is named only where the DNA matches it firmly. Clone sizes are given selectively: once, few, many, or a class where the clone is expanded.

clone size: -; J gene: TRBJ2-5; V gene: TRBV9; D gene: -; CDR3 protein: CASSDDVADGETQYF; CDR3 DNA: TGTGCCAGTAGCGACGACGTAGCGGACGGAGAGACCCAGTACTTC
clone size: -; J gene: TRBJ2-5; V gene: TRBV7-2; D gene: -; CDR3 protein: CASRSQGRGEETQYF; CDR3 DNA: TGTGCCAGCAGGTCACAGGGTCGAGGGGAAGAGACCCAGTACTTC
clone size: -; J gene: TRBJ1-2; V gene: TRBV10-3; D gene: -; CDR3 protein: CAITEGGAGWQGYTF; CDR3 DNA: TGTGCCATCACCGAAGGAGGGGCAGGGTGGCAGGGCTACACCTTC
clone size: many; J gene: TRBJ1-1; V gene: TRBV7-9; D gene: -; CDR3 protein: CASSPGPRIFF; CDR3 DNA: TGTGCCAGCAGCCCGGGCCCCCGTATCTTCTTT
clone size: many; J gene: TRBJ1-6; V gene: TRBV2; D gene: -; CDR3 protein: CASSESDAYNSPLHF; CDR3 DNA: TGTGCCAGCAGTGAATCAGATGCCTATAATTCACCCCTCCACTTT
clone size: many; J gene: TRBJ2-5; V gene: TRBV29-1; D gene: -; CDR3 protein: CSVGPETQYF; CDR3 DNA: TGCAGCGTTGGTCCGGAGACCCAGTACTTC
clone size: few; J gene: TRBJ1-1; V gene: TRBV9; D gene: -; CDR3 protein: CASSVGGLGSTEAFF; CDR3 DNA: TGTGCCAGCAGCGTAGGGGGTCTCGGGAGCACTGAAGCTTTCTTT
clone size: few; J gene: TRBJ2-5; V gene: TRBV7-9; D gene: -; CDR3 protein: CASSLDRARETQYF; CDR3 DNA: TGTGCCAGCAGCTTAGACAGGGCGAGAGAGACCCAGTACTTC
clone size: -; J gene: TRBJ2-7; V gene: TRBV19; D gene: -; CDR3 protein: CASSRRQLLVYEQYF; CDR3 DNA: TGTGCCAGTAGCCGGAGACAGCTTCTGGTATACGAGCAGTACTTC
clone size: -; J gene: TRBJ1-6; V gene: TRBV2; D gene: TRBD1; CDR3 protein: CASRPSTGDNSPLHF; CDR3 DNA: TGTGCCAGCAGACCGTCTACAGGGGATAATTCACCCCTCCACTTT
clone size: many; J gene: TRBJ1-1; V gene: TRBV2; D gene: TRBD1; CDR3 protein: CASRPQGAIAEAFF; CDR3 DNA: TGTGCCAGCAGGCCACAGGGGGCGATCGCTGAAGCTTTCTTT
clone size: once; J gene: TRBJ1-2; V gene: TRBV29-1; D gene: TRBD1; CDR3 protein: CSVGTGENGYTF; CDR3 DNA: TGCAGCGTTGGGACAGGAGAGAATGGCTACACCTTC
clone size: -; J gene: TRBJ2-5; V gene: TRBV19; D gene: TRBD2; CDR3 protein: CASSHGRLGETQYF; CDR3 DNA: TGTGCCAGTAGCCACGGGAGGCTGGGGGAGACCCAGTACTTC
clone size: many; J gene: TRBJ1-3; V gene: TRBV10-3; D gene: -; CDR3 protein: CAISELGGMSSGNTIYF; CDR3 DNA: TGTGCCATCAGTGAGCTTGGAGGGATGAGCTCTGGAAACACCATATATTTT
clone size: many; J gene: TRBJ2-7; V gene: TRBV13; D gene: TRBD1; CDR3 protein: CASSQDRGPHYEQYF; CDR3 DNA: TGTGCCAGCAGCCAGGACAGGGGGCCTCACTACGAGCAGTACTTC
clone size: few; J gene: TRBJ2-2; V gene: TRBV7-6; D gene: TRBD2; CDR3 protein: CASRRGTSGSTGELFF; CDR3 DNA: TGTGCCAGCAGGAGGGGGACTAGCGGGAGTACCGGGGAGCTGTTTTTT
clone size: many; J gene: TRBJ1-5; V gene: TRBV5-1; D gene: TRBD1; CDR3 protein: CASSLGQGMYQPQHF; CDR3 DNA: TGCGCCAGCAGCTTGGGACAGGGAATGTACCAGCCCCAGCATTTT
clone size: many; J gene: TRBJ2-5; V gene: TRBV20-1; D gene: -; CDR3 protein: CSASRLGTQYF; CDR3 DNA: TGCAGTGCCAGCCGTTTGGGGACCCAGTACTTC
clone size: few; J gene: TRBJ1-1; V gene: TRBV27; D gene: -; CDR3 protein: CASSERFGGAEAFF; CDR3 DNA: TGTGCCAGCAGTGAAAGGTTTGGCGGGGCTGAAGCTTTCTTT
clone size: -; J gene: TRBJ1-4; V gene: TRBV7-6; D gene: -; CDR3 protein: CASAPHGQPATNEKLFF; CDR3 DNA: TGTGCCAGCGCCCCCCACGGCCAGCCTGCAACTAATGAAAAACTGTTTTTT
clone size: few; J gene: TRBJ2-5; V gene: TRBV10-3; D gene: -; CDR3 protein: CAISDPGETQYF; CDR3 DNA: TGTGCCATCAGTGACCCCGGAGAGACCCAGTACTTC
clone size: once; J gene: TRBJ2-5; V gene: TRBV11-2; D gene: TRBD1; CDR3 protein: CASSFRTGRETQYF; CDR3 DNA: TGTGCCAGCAGCTTCCGGACAGGGAGAGAGACCCAGTACTTC
clone size: -; J gene: TRBJ2-1; V gene: TRBV7-9; D gene: -; CDR3 protein: CASSLGPSSHNEQFF; CDR3 DNA: TGTGCCAGCAGCTTAGGTCCATCATCCCACAATGAGCAGTTCTTC
clone size: many; J gene: TRBJ1-2; V gene: TRBV19; D gene: TRBD1; CDR3 protein: CASSIQGVPYGYTF; CDR3 DNA: TGTGCCAGTAGTATCCAGGGGGTTCCATATGGCTACACCTTC
clone size: many; J gene: TRBJ1-5; V gene: TRBV19; D gene: -; CDR3 protein: CASSIGGARSNQPQHF; CDR3 DNA: TGTGCCAGTAGTATAGGGGGGGCGCGGAGCAATCAGCCCCAGCATTTT
clone size: many; J gene: TRBJ2-7; V gene: TRBV29-1; D gene: -; CDR3 protein: CSALEGRDPYEQYF; CDR3 DNA: TGCAGCGCCCTCGAAGGGCGGGATCCCTACGAGCAGTACTTC
clone size: many; J gene: TRBJ1-5; V gene: TRBV5-1; D gene: TRBD1; CDR3 protein: CASSRQGMSNQPQHF; CDR3 DNA: TGCGCCAGCAGCCGACAGGGTATGAGCAATCAGCCCCAGCATTTT
clone size: many; J gene: TRBJ1-5; V gene: TRBV2; D gene: -; CDR3 protein: CASSDLDRQASNQPQHF; CDR3 DNA: TGTGCCAGCAGTGATCTGGATCGACAGGCCAGCAATCAGCCCCAGCATTTT
clone size: -; J gene: TRBJ2-3; V gene: TRBV7-2; D gene: TRBD2; CDR3 protein: CASRIAGANTDTQYF; CDR3 DNA: TGTGCCAGCAGAATAGCGGGGGCCAACACAGATACGCAGTATTTT
clone size: once; J gene: TRBJ1-5; V gene: TRBV7-8; D gene: -; CDR3 protein: CAWNLGGNQPQHF; CDR3 DNA: TGTGCCTGGAATTTAGGGGGGAATCAGCCCCAGCATTTT
clone size: few; J gene: TRBJ2-7; V gene: TRBV7-9; D gene: -; CDR3 protein: CASSLGGTRRSYEQYF; CDR3 DNA: TGTGCCAGCAGCTTAGGGGGGACTCGCCGCTCCTACGAGCAGTACTTC
clone size: few; J gene: TRBJ1-1; V gene: TRBV6-2/TRBV6-3; D gene: -; CDR3 protein: CASSYHYANIEAFF; CDR3 DNA: TGTGCCAGCAGTTACCACTATGCGAACATTGAAGCTTTCTTT
clone size: -; J gene: TRBJ1-1; V gene: TRBV25-1; D gene: -; CDR3 protein: CASSGSSLSAREAFF; CDR3 DNA: TGTGCCAGCAGTGGTAGTTCGCTTTCTGCCCGGGAAGCTTTCTTT
clone size: -; J gene: TRBJ2-7; V gene: TRBV7-8; D gene: -; CDR3 protein: CASRSGTESTYEQYF; CDR3 DNA: TGTGCCAGCAGGTCTGGGACTGAATCGACCTACGAGCAGTACTTC
clone size: many; J gene: TRBJ2-2; V gene: TRBV25-1; D gene: TRBD2; CDR3 protein: CASKATGAGTGELFF; CDR3 DNA: TGTGCCAGCAAAGCGACGGGAGCGGGGACCGGGGAGCTGTTTTTT
clone size: few; J gene: TRBJ2-3; V gene: TRBV7-4; D gene: TRBD2; CDR3 protein: CASSLQSLAGVCDTQYF; CDR3 DNA: TGTGCCAGCAGCTTACAATCACTAGCGGGAGTCTGCGATACGCAGTATTTT
clone size: -; J gene: TRBJ1-2; V gene: TRBV10-3; D gene: -; CDR3 protein: CAPDDYGYTF; CDR3 DNA: TGTGCCCCGGATGACTATGGCTACACCTTC
clone size: -; J gene: TRBJ1-2; V gene: TRBV29-1; D gene: -; CDR3 protein: CRVEAGRGYTF; CDR3 DNA: TGCCGCGTTGAGGCGGGAAGGGGCTACACCTTC
clone size: many; J gene: TRBJ1-1; V gene: TRBV29-1; D gene: -; CDR3 protein: CSVQRAYEAFF; CDR3 DNA: TGCAGCGTTCAAAGGGCGTACGAAGCTTTCTTT
clone size: few; J gene: TRBJ2-2; V gene: TRBV7-9; D gene: TRBD1; CDR3 protein: CASRPGTGEHGELFF; CDR3 DNA: TGTGCCAGCAGACCCGGGACAGGGGAGCACGGGGAGCTGTTTTTT
clone size: -; J gene: TRBJ2-5; V gene: TRBV7-2; D gene: TRBD1; CDR3 protein: CASSLESAGQGWETQYF; CDR3 DNA: TGTGCCAGCAGCTTAGAGTCTGCGGGACAGGGTTGGGAGACCCAGTACTTC
clone size: -; J gene: TRBJ2-5; V gene: TRBV25-1; D gene: -; CDR3 protein: CASSPGLQVMGETQYF; CDR3 DNA: TGTGCCAGCAGTCCAGGCCTACAGGTGATGGGAGAGACCCAGTACTTC
clone size: -; J gene: TRBJ1-5; V gene: TRBV6-2/TRBV6-3; D gene: TRBD1; CDR3 protein: CASSLRPGQSDQPQHF; CDR3 DNA: TGTGCCAGCAGTTTAAGACCGGGACAGTCCGATCAGCCCCAGCATTTT
clone size: -; J gene: TRBJ2-5; V gene: TRBV9; D gene: -; CDR3 protein: CASTGGAAPSETQYF; CDR3 DNA: TGTGCCAGCACCGGAGGGGCAGCCCCAAGTGAGACCCAGTACTTC
clone size: few; J gene: TRBJ2-7; V gene: TRBV6-5; D gene: TRBD1; CDR3 protein: CASSSHTGAEQYF; CDR3 DNA: TGTGCCAGCAGTTCACACACAGGGGCCGAGCAGTACTTC
clone size: -; J gene: TRBJ2-2; V gene: TRBV20-1; D gene: -; CDR3 protein: CSAVPDARESGELFF; CDR3 DNA: TGCAGTGCTGTACCAGACGCAAGGGAGTCCGGGGAGCTGTTTTTT
clone size: -; J gene: TRBJ1-1; V gene: TRBV6-5; D gene: TRBD1; CDR3 protein: CASSPGQPGNTEAFF; CDR3 DNA: TGTGCCAGCAGTCCGGGACAGCCGGGGAACACTGAAGCTTTCTTT
clone size: -; J gene: TRBJ2-6; V gene: TRBV6-5; D gene: -; CDR3 protein: CTSMGRISSGANVLTF; CDR3 DNA: TGTACCAGCATGGGGAGGATCAGTTCTGGGGCCAACGTCCTGACTTTC
clone size: -; J gene: TRBJ2-7; V gene: TRBV10-3; D gene: -; CDR3 protein: CAISESNPEDYEQYF; CDR3 DNA: TGTGCCATCAGTGAGTCGAATCCGGAAGACTACGAGCAGTACTTC
clone size: -; J gene: TRBJ1-5; V gene: TRBV12-3/TRBV12-4; D gene: -; CDR3 protein: CASRPTQGTIQPQHF; CDR3 DNA: TGTGCCAGCAGACCTACTCAAGGGACTATACAGCCCCAGCATTTT
clone size: once; J gene: TRBJ2-6; V gene: TRBV25-1; D gene: -; CDR3 protein: CASSTNGGPGANVLTF; CDR3 DNA: TGTGCCAGCAGCACAAACGGGGGCCCTGGGGCCAACGTCCTGACTTTC
clone size: once; J gene: TRBJ2-3; V gene: TRBV10-1; D gene: -; CDR3 protein: CASSESGGPSRYF; CDR3 DNA: TGCGCCAGCAGTGAGTCGGGGGGGCCCAGTCGGTATTTT
clone size: -; J gene: TRBJ1-2; V gene: TRBV5-1; D gene: TRBD1; CDR3 protein: CASSWGGQDGYTF; CDR3 DNA: TGCGCCAGCAGCTGGGGCGGACAGGATGGCTACACCTTC
clone size: -; J gene: TRBJ1-2; V gene: TRBV7-9; D gene: TRBD1; CDR3 protein: CASSPQGPFNYGYTF; CDR3 DNA: TGCGCCAGCAGCCCACAGGGGCCGTTCAACTATGGCTACACCTTC